The 19 T cell receptor beta chains in this list originate from one sample, sequenced in a study of T cells in Graves' hyperthyroidism and ophthalmopathy. The TCR beta CDR3 regions underwent amplification using RNA transcripts as the source. When the TCR CDR3 underwent first-round RT-PCR, the HTBI primer set was used. TCRdb reprocessed the multiplex PCR reads via MiXCR and lists one record per CDR3 protein. The sample carries 500,000 to 700,000 distinct CDR3 sequences, roughly a sixth recorded once. The sequencing input was blood. The receptor source for this set is a woman in her late teens or twenties with Graves' hyperthyroidism.

This clonotype showed up just a few times. This chain joins TRBV20-1 and TRBJ2-1; 8 positions agree with TRBD2. V lost 6 bases, J lost 8 bases, and 6 bases stayed unmatched. The CDR3 extends over 12 amino acids. CDR1 is DFQATT and CDR2 is SNEGSKA in the germline V gene (reference sequence). CDR3 nucleotide sequence: TGCAGTGCCGGGACTAGTTGGGATGAGCAGTTCTTC. It is translated as CSAGTSWDEQFF.

This clonotype was seen ten or more times. The CDR3 reads CASSFWTGVTYEQYF. The CDR3 region has the DNA TGTGCCAGCAGCTTTTGGACAGGCGTAACCTACGAGCAGTACTTC. V and J are TRBV7-9 and TRBJ2-7, with 7 bases aligning to TRBD1. After removal of 3 bases from V and 2 bases from J, the junction contained 7 bases not matched to a gene. The CDR3 is made up of 15 amino acids. Germline V gene data show CDR1 as SEHNR and CDR2 as FQNEAQ (reference sequence).

The chain is built from TRBV5-1 and TRBJ2-7; perhaps D is TRBD1 or TRBD2 (6 bases each). The J call may not be correct, given that the DNA end is closer to TRBJ2-1. This CDR3 comprises 12 residues. The germline V gene encodes CDR1 SGHRS and CDR2 YFSETQ. This CDR3 is CASSPGAYEQFF. In DNA, the CDR3 is TGCGCCAGCAGCCCGGGGGCCTACGAGCAGTTCTTC.

The table lists this clonotype with many counts. V and J are TRBV24-1 and TRBJ1-5; TRBD1 might be the D (5 bases). In germline, CDR1 is KGHDR, CDR2 SFDVKD. CDR3 size: 12 residues. Trimming removed 0 bases at V and 11 bases at J, with 7 bases between. The chain's CDR3 is CATSDLRGAQHF. CDR3 sequence (DNA): TGTGCCACCAGTGATTTGCGGGGGGCCCAGCATTTT.

This clonotype was recorded many times. The chain has TRBV20-1 and TRBJ2-7; D unresolved. This CDR3 region has 12 residues. Germline assignment: CDR1 DFQATT and CDR2 SNEGSKA (reference sequence). Trimming removed 4 bases at V and 0 bases at J, with 7 bases between. The CDR3: CSATTDSYEQYF. The CDR3 bases are TGCAGTGCTACTACGGACTCCTACGAGCAGTACTTC.

This clonotype was found a few times. The chain has TRBV12-5 and TRBJ2-1; no clear D. Between the trimmed V and J ends, which lost 7 bases and 7 bases, there was a span of 14 bases. This CDR3 region has 13 residues. Germline CDR1 LGHNT, CDR2 FRNRAP. CDR3 nucleotides: TGTGCTAGTGCCTTGAGGCTAATGAATGAGCAGTTCTTC. It codes for CASALRLMNEQFF.

The V and J genes are TRBV20-1 and TRBJ2-1; 10 bases agree with TRBD2. CDR3 size: 15 residues. Germline loops: CDR1 DFQATT, CDR2 SNEGSKA (reference sequence). The CDR3 is CNAKTSGRAYNEQFF. The CDR3 nucleotides read TGCAATGCAAAAACGAGCGGGAGGGCCTACAATGAGCAGTTCTTC.

There are a few counts of this clonotype. V is TRBV9 and J is TRBJ2-7; a weak D match, TRBD2 (6 bases). V lost 3 bases, J lost 0 bases, and 16 bases lay in between. Germline assignment: CDR1 SGDLS and CDR2 YYNGEE. The length of the CDR3 is 16 residues. The CDR3 sequence: CASSGSRDFISYEQYF. The CDR3, as DNA: TGTGCCAGCAGCGGAAGCCGGGACTTTATCTCCTACGAGCAGTACTTC.

This clonotype was recorded many times. This chain links TRBV12-3 or TRBV12-4 with TRBJ1-2; D is ambiguous. This CDR3 contains 14 residues. Deletions cut 5 bases from V and 4 bases from J, with 14 bases between. The CDR3 DNA is TGTGCCAGCAGTGTCAAGCTGGGCAGCTATGGCTACACCTTC. Translation gives CASSVKLGSYGYTF.

The chain uses TRBV24-1 and TRBJ2-1, with 10 bases that match TRBD2. This CDR3 has 16 amino acids. V lost 3 bases, J lost 3 bases, and 4 bases stayed unmatched. The V gene's germline CDR1 is KGHDR and CDR2 SFDVKD. The CDR3 DNA reads TGTGCCACCAGTGATCTGCAGCGGGAGGGCTACAATGAGCAGTTCTTC. This encodes CATSDLQREGYNEQFF.

The V and J genes are TRBV6-2 or TRBV6-3 and TRBJ2-1; TRBD2 matches at 7 bases. Germline V gene data show CDR1 as MNHEY and CDR2 as SVGEGT. V shed 2 bases and J 8 bases; nucleotides not matched to a gene: 6. CDR3 length: 14 amino acids. The CDR3 DNA follows: TGTGCCAGCAGTTACGCGGGGGAGTCTGATGAGCAGTTCTTC. Its translation: CASSYAGESDEQFF.

V and J are TRBV4-3 and TRBJ1-4; D is unclear. Germline V gives CDR1 LGHNA, CDR2 YSLEER. The V gene lost 4 bases and the J gene lost 3 bases, with 18 bases spanning the gap. This CDR3 is 17 amino acids long. The CDR3 region is CASSRGGVSRANEKLFF. The CDR3 DNA is TGCGCCAGCAGCCGTGGAGGCGTGTCCCGTGCTAATGAAAAACTGTTTTTT.

This clonotype was seen a few times. One end of the junction varies from germline; a read error may be responsible. The CDR3 nucleotides are TGTGTCAGTAGTATAGGGAGTTCTCCCTACAATGAGCAGTTCTTC. It yields the protein CVSSIGSSPYNEQFF. The chain has TRBV19 and TRBJ2-1; possibly TRBD2 for D (5 bases). Germline-derived CDR1 and CDR2 are LNHDA and SQIVND (reference sequence). CDR3 length: 15 amino acids.

This clonotype was recorded a few times. The chain carries TRBV29-1 and TRBJ2-7, with 12 bases fitting TRBD2. The CDR3 length is 15 residues. V dropped 2 bases and J dropped 4; count of bases not matched to a gene: 6. In germline, CDR1 is SQVTM, CDR2 ANQGSEA. For the CDR3, the DNA is TGCAGCGTTGAATTGACTAGCGGGAGAGATTACGAGCAGTACTTC. It translates to CSVELTSGRDYEQYF.

This clonotype was observed at least ten times. V gene TRBV7-2 combines with J gene TRBJ2-7; D remains ambiguous. V dropped 1 base and J dropped 3 bases, with 10 bases sitting between them. Germline V CDR1 and CDR2: SGHTA, FQGNSA. This CDR3 is built from 14 residues. The CDR3, as DNA: TGTGCCAGCAGCTTAGGTACAGAATACTACGAGCAGTACTTC. This translates into CASSLGTEYYEQYF. The variable domain in full, with the rest retrieved from reference TRBV7-2 and TRBJ2-7, is GAGVSQSPSNKVTEKGKDVELRCDPISGHTALYWYRQSLGQGLEFLIYFQGNSAPDKSGLPSDRFSAERTGGSVSTLTIQRTQQEDSAVYLCASSLGTEYYEQYFGPGTRLTVT.

Of note for this clonotype: This may stem from a read error, because a much larger clone lies one nucleotide away. The chain uses TRBV6-5 and TRBJ2-1; D remains unclear. Germline lookup yields CDR1 MNHEY and CDR2 SVGAGI. This CDR3 is built from 15 residues. V was pared by 2 bases and J by 0 bases, with 8 bases between. The CDR3 spells CASSYGLSSYNEQFF. The CDR3 coding sequence is TGTGCCAGCAGTTACGGTCTTAGCTCCTACAATGAGCAGTTCTTC.

The chain uses TRBV4-1 and TRBJ2-4; D is unclear. The CDR3 totals 13 residues. CDR1 MGHRA and CDR2 YSYEKL come from the germline V gene. Trimming left V 2 bases short and J 9 bases short, with 11 bases between. This chain's CDR3 is CASSQPGASIQYF. The CDR3 nucleotides read TGCGCCAGCAGCCAACCGGGCGCGAGCATTCAGTACTTC.

As for this clonotype: One base away lies a much larger clone, so this may be a sequencing read error. The chain uses TRBV20-1 and TRBJ1-1, with D maybe TRBD1 (6 bases). The CDR3 is 10 residues long. V was clipped by 7 bases and J by 11 bases, with 14 bases between them. Germline V gene data show CDR1 as DFQATT and CDR2 as SNEGSKA (reference sequence). The CDR3 DNA reads as TGCAGTGTCAGGGAGGGGGTGGCTTTCTTT. It codes for CSVREGVAFF.

This rearrangement joins TRBV27 to TRBJ2-7; D may be TRBD1 or TRBD2 (7 bases each). The V gene's germline CDR1 is MNHEY and CDR2 SMNVEV (reference sequence). The CDR3 is 15 residues long. V was shortened by 9 bases and J by 1 base, with 19 bases between the two germline ends. CDR3 sequence: CASTPRGGSSYEQYF. Written as DNA, the CDR3 is TGTGCCAGTACCCCCAGGGGGGGAAGTTCCTACGAGCAGTACTTC.